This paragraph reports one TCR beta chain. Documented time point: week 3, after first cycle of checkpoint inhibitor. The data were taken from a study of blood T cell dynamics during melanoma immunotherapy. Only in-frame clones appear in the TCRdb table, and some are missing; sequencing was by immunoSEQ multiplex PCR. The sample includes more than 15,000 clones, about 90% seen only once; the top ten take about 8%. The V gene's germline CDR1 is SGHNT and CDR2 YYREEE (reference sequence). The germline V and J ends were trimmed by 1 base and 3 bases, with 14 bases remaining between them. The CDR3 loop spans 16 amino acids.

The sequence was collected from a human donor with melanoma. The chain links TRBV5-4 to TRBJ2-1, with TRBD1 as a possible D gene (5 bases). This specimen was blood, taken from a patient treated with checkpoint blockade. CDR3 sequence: CASSLPGQGFYNEQFF. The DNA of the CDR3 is TGTGCCAGCAGCTTGCCCGGTCAGGGATTCTACAATGAGCAGTTCTTC. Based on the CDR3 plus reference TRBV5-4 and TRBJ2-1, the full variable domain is ETGVTQSPTHLIKTRGQQVTLRCSSQSGHNTVSWYQQALGQGPQFIFQYYREEENGRGNFPPRFSGLQFPNYSSELNVNALELDDSALYLCASSLPGQGFYNEQFFGPGTRLTVL.